The 24 T cell receptor beta chains reported below all come from one sample, sequenced in a study of cytomegalovirus exposure and HLA in healthy donors. Assay used: immunoSEQ multiplex PCR; TCRdb lists only in-frame clones, some missing. Of roughly 300,000 clones listed, about nine tenths are singletons. The sequenced sample consisted of PBMCs. All receptors derive from a woman in her thirties in good health and CMV-seropositive.

The J gene is TRBJ1-5, the V gene TRBV7-2; 7 positions agree with TRBD1. The germline gives CDR1 SGHTA, CDR2 FQGNSA. Trimming cost V 1 base and J 6 bases; bases outside gene matches: 6. This CDR3 is 15 amino acids long. In DNA form, the CDR3 reads TGTGCCAGCAGCTTAGGGACAGGCGGTGGTCAGCCCCAGCATTTT. Amino acids: CASSLGTGGGQPQHF.

The V call is TRBV29-1, the J call TRBJ1-1; a possible D gene is TRBD1 (6 bases). V was shortened by 7 bases and J by 0 bases, with 12 bases between the two germline ends. CDR3 length: 13 residues. Germline CDR1 is SQVTM and CDR2 is ANQGSEA. The CDR3 loop is CSALDSMNTEAFF. DNA for the CDR3: TGCAGCGCCCTGGACAGTATGAACACTGAAGCTTTCTTT.

The chain uses TRBV9 and TRBJ2-5; TRBD2 is a possible D gene (5 bases). The germline V and J ends were trimmed by 0 bases and 5 bases, with 11 bases remaining between them. This CDR3 has 14 amino acids. Germline V CDR1 and CDR2: SGDLS, YYNGEE. This CDR3 is CASSVGETEETQYF. The CDR3 bases are TGTGCCAGCAGCGTAGGGGAGACCGAGGAGACCCAGTACTTC.

The chain uses TRBV29-1 and TRBJ1-4; D remains ambiguous. With 8 bases removed from V and 0 bases from J, the gap between germline ends came to 28 bases. CDR1 and CDR2 from the germline V gene are SQVTM and ANQGSEA. CDR3 length: 19 residues. In DNA form, the CDR3 reads TGCAGCCTACGAACATTACCGGGAAATTCGTCCGCAACTAATGAAAAACTGTTTTTT. This encodes CSLRTLPGNSSATNEKLFF.

The CDR3 is CASSLRVLANTGELFF. CDR3 sequence (DNA): TGTGCCAGCAGCTTGAGGGTACTAGCGAACACCGGGGAGCTGTTTTTT. The chain has TRBV5-6 and TRBJ2-2, with D possibly being TRBD2 (5 bases). The germline V gene encodes CDR1 SGHDT and CDR2 YYEEEE. The CDR3 extends over 16 amino acids. The V and J ends lost 1 base and 0 bases respectively, with 10 bases between them.

The rearrangement joins TRBV6-1 to TRBJ2-1; 11 positions match TRBD1. The V gene end was trimmed by 1 base and the J gene end by 8 bases; junction bases not matched to a gene: 4. CDR1 and CDR2 from the germline V gene are MNHNS and SASEGT. The CDR3 totals 15 residues. CDR3 sequence (DNA): TGTGCCAGCAGTGAAGGGACAGGGGGCGCGGATGAGCAGTTCTTC. This translates into CASSEGTGGADEQFF.

As concerns this clone: Other DNA sequences in the sample encode the same CDR3. The gene calls are TRBV6-5 and TRBJ1-5; no clear D gene. Germline values: CDR1 MNHEY, CDR2 SVGAGI. V was shortened by 4 bases and J by 5 bases, with 6 bases between the two germline ends. The CDR3 extends over 12 amino acids. The CDR3 region is CASSFRDQPQHF. CDR3 DNA sequence: TGTGCCAGCAGTTTCCGTGATCAGCCCCAGCATTTT.

The V call is TRBV11-2, the J call TRBJ2-3; the D gene is possibly TRBD2 (5 bases). The CDR3 runs to 15 residues. The V end lost 5 bases, the J end lost 0 bases, and 12 bases lay between the germline ends. The germline gives CDR1 SGHAT, CDR2 FQNNGV. For the CDR3, the DNA is TGTGCCAGCAGCCCCTCGACGGGAAGCACAGATACGCAGTATTTT. Protein sequence: CASSPSTGSTDTQYF. Full variable domain (outside the CDR3, taken from reference TRBV11-2 and TRBJ2-3): EAGVAQSPRYKIIEKRQSVAFWCNPISGHATLYWYQQILGQGPKLLIQFQNNGVVDDSQLPKDRFSAERLKGVDSTLKIQPAKLEDSAVYLCASSPSTGSTDTQYFGPGTRLTVL.

The rearrangement uses TRBV4-3 and TRBJ2-1, with D maybe TRBD1 (5 bases). The V gene's germline CDR1 is LGHNA and CDR2 YSLEER. V was pared by 2 bases and J by 8 bases, with 10 bases between. The CDR3 loop spans 13 amino acids. CDR3 sequence (DNA): TGCGCCAGCAGCCAAATTCTAGGGGATGAGCAGTTCTTC. This encodes CASSQILGDEQFF.

There are a few counts of this clone. The CDR3 spells CASSTTGGQPQHF. The DNA of the CDR3 is TGTGCCAGTAGTACGACAGGGGGCCAGCCCCAGCATTTT. The chain carries TRBV19 and TRBJ1-5; 10 nucleotides agree with TRBD1. The germline gives CDR1 LNHDA, CDR2 SQIVND (reference sequence). After removal of 4 bases from V and 7 bases from J, the junction contained 1 base not matched to a gene. There are 13 residues in the CDR3. Variable domain in full (rest from reference TRBV19 and TRBJ1-5): DGGITQSPKYLFRKEGQNVTLSCEQNLNHDAMYWYRQDPGQGLRLIYYSQIVNDFQKGDIAEGYSVSREKKESFPLTVTSAQKNPTAFYLCASSTTGGQPQHFGDGTRLSIL.

In this sample, this clone turned up a few times. This chain uses TRBV2 with TRBJ1-2, with D tentatively TRBD1 (6 bases). Germline V gene sequence: CDR1 SNHLY, CDR2 FYNNEI. CDR3 length: 11 residues. Trimming stripped 4 bases from V and 13 bases from J, with 13 bases between. In nucleotides, the CDR3 is TGTGCCAGCAGTGCGGGGGGCGTCCTCACCTTC. Translating it yields CASSAGGVLTF.

The chain combines TRBV9 with TRBJ2-1; 10 positions match TRBD2. Germline V lookup: CDR1 SGDLS, CDR2 YYNGEE. V shed 3 bases, J shed 3 bases, and the junction held 18 bases outside the gene matches. The CDR3 contains 20 residues. This CDR3 reads CASSGAYLPGLALLYNEQFF. CDR3 in DNA: TGTGCCAGCAGCGGTGCCTACTTACCGGGACTAGCGCTCCTCTACAATGAGCAGTTCTTC.

The rearrangement links TRBV4-1 to TRBJ2-1, with TRBD2 identical over 10 bases. Germline CDR1 MGHRA, CDR2 YSYEKL. With V trimmed by 1 base and J by 11 bases, 5 bases remained unmatched. This CDR3 contains 14 residues. As DNA, the CDR3 is TGCGCCAGCAGCCAAGGGCTAGCGGGGGCCAAGCAGTTCTTC. Protein: CASSQGLAGAKQFF.

The J gene is TRBJ1-5, the V gene TRBV2; perhaps TRBD1 as D (5 bases). V lost 4 bases to trimming and J lost 5 bases, with 12 bases between them. Per the germline V gene, CDR1 is SNHLY and CDR2 is FYNNEI. This CDR3 comprises 14 residues. The CDR3 spells CASSGRGVDQPQHF. The CDR3 DNA reads as TGTGCCAGCAGTGGAAGAGGGGTGGATCAGCCCCAGCATTTT.

V gene TRBV27 combines with J gene TRBJ1-2; TRBD1 matches 9 bases. The CDR3 runs 16 residues. CDR1 is MNHEY, CDR2 SMNVEV, per germline (reference sequence). The V gene end was trimmed by 5 bases and the J gene end by 7 bases; junction bases not matched to a gene: 14. The CDR3 DNA reads as TGTGCCAGCAGTCCGGTCCCGGGACAGGGCGCCGGTGGCTACACCTTC. Encoded protein: CASSPVPGQGAGGYTF.

This chain links TRBV9 with TRBJ2-7; D might be TRBD1 (6 bases). CDR3 length: 14 amino acids. The germline V and J ends were trimmed by 0 bases and 2 bases, with 9 bases remaining between them. Germline V lookup: CDR1 SGDLS, CDR2 YYNGEE. Here the CDR3 reads CASSVVDSPYEQYF. DNA of the CDR3: TGTGCCAGCAGCGTAGTGGACAGCCCCTACGAGCAGTACTTC. The variable domain in full, completed from reference TRBV9 and TRBJ2-7, reads DSGVTQTPKHLITATGQRVTLRCSPRSGDLSVYWYQQSLDQGLQFLIQYYNGEERAKGNILERFSAQQFPDLHSELNLSSLELGDSALYFCASSVVDSPYEQYFGPGTRLTVT.

The V gene is TRBV9, the J gene TRBJ2-5, with 8 bases identical to TRBD2. Germline V gene sequence: CDR1 SGDLS, CDR2 YYNGEE. The junction had 6 bases not matched to a gene; V was cut back by 3 bases and J by 2 bases. There are 15 residues in the CDR3. The CDR3 region is CASSAQPGGQETQYF. The CDR3 nucleotides read TGTGCCAGCAGCGCCCAGCCGGGGGGGCAAGAGACCCAGTACTTC.

V usage is TRBV4-1 and J usage is TRBJ2-1; TRBD2 might be the D (5 bases). This CDR3 region has 14 residues. Germline V gene sequence: CDR1 MGHRA, CDR2 YSYEKL. V lost 1 base, J lost 10 bases, and 14 bases lay in between. CDR3 sequence: CASSQGGGGPEQFF. The CDR3 DNA is TGCGCCAGCAGCCAAGGGGGTGGCGGGCCCGAGCAGTTCTTC.

This clone appeared a single time. The V call is TRBV2, the J call TRBJ2-6, with D possibly TRBD1 on 5 matching bases. This CDR3 is 14 amino acids long. V lost 5 bases and J lost 1, with 6 bases in between. The germline CDR1 and CDR2 sequences are SNHLY and FYNNEI. The CDR3 here is CASSKGSGANVLTF. In nucleotides, the CDR3 is TGTGCCAGCAGTAAGGGGTCTGGGGCCAACGTCCTGACTTTC.

The chain carries TRBV27 and TRBJ2-7; D ambiguous. The V and J ends lost 4 bases and 4 bases respectively, with 11 bases between them. There are 13 residues in the CDR3. CDR1 and CDR2 (germline): MNHEY, SMNVEV (reference sequence). CDR3 bases: TGTGCCAGCAGTTGGTCTGCCGGATACGAGCAGTACTTC. Protein product: CASSWSAGYEQYF.

The gene calls are TRBV27 and TRBJ1-5, with D unclear. The germline gives CDR1 MNHEY, CDR2 SMNVEV (reference sequence). The ends were cut back, 3 bases at V and 2 bases at J, with 5 bases in the middle. CDR3 size: 13 residues. The CDR3 region is CASSFTGNQPQHF. CDR3 DNA sequence: TGTGCCAGCAGTTTCACCGGCAATCAGCCCCAGCATTTT.

Here the CDR3 reads CASSPYTGGRGYTF. The CDR3 DNA follows: TGTGCCAGCAGCCCTTACACAGGGGGCCGAGGCTACACCTTC. This chain links TRBV14 with TRBJ1-2, with 9 positions matching TRBD1. V shed 4 bases and J 8 bases; nucleotides not matched to a gene: 8. This CDR3 is built from 14 residues. Germline assignment: CDR1 SGHDN and CDR2 FVKESK.

There are a few counts of this clone. This chain links TRBV5-1 with TRBJ2-7; TRBD1 matches 8 bases. Trimming removed 7 bases from V and 0 bases from J; junction bases left unmatched: 6. Germline values: CDR1 SGHRS, CDR2 YFSETQ. The CDR3 covers 14 residues. The CDR3 nucleotides are TGCGCCAGCCGGACAGGGACGGACTCCTACGAGCAGTACTTC. Its translation is CASRTGTDSYEQYF.

The chain couples TRBV4-2 to TRBJ2-1; the D gene is possibly TRBD1 (6 bases). CDR3 length: 16 residues. The germline V and J ends were trimmed by 1 base and 3 bases, with 13 bases remaining between them. Germline V lookup: CDR1 LGHNA, CDR2 YNFKEQ. The CDR3 DNA sequence: TGTGCCAGCAGCCAAGTCCGCGGACAGAGCTACAATGAGCAGTTCTTC. It yields the protein CASSQVRGQSYNEQFF.